Given below is one TCR beta chain in context. Its antigen is as yet unknown. V was pared by 7 bases and J by 8 bases, with 11 bases between. The germline CDR1 and CDR2 sequences are LGHNA and YSLEER. This CDR3 contains 12 residues. The sample originates from a study of cytomegalovirus exposure and HLA in healthy donors. Study background: T cells numbering about 179 million yielded some 110 million unique TCR beta sequences in an earlier analysis. Study outcomes and limitations: A later analysis linked 16,951 TCR beta sequences to HLA alleles at 0.05 false discovery rate. The study recorded 164 TCR beta chains that were cytomegalovirus-associated.

PCR employed 60 Vbeta and 13 Jbeta primers. Original data processing: As a later analysis found, there were tens of millions of unique TCR beta chains, of which roughly 11 million were shared. The assay was immunoSEQ multiplex PCR, and TCRdb's table has in-frame clones only and misses some. V and J calls and clone size come straight from that table; D and trimming were deduced from the DNA. The table includes 150,000 to 200,000 clones, 78% detected once. The TCR originated in a woman aged 50 to 65 in good health and CMV-seropositive. The rearrangement joins TRBV4-3 to TRBJ1-4; D not certain. Sequenced sample: PBMCs. In nucleotides, the CDR3 is TGCGCCAGCAAACCGTCTGGCGAAAAACTGTTTTTT. Its protein product is CASKPSGEKLFF.